The 30 T cell receptor beta chains below all came from one sample that was sequenced in a study of blood T cell dynamics during melanoma immunotherapy. Regarding time point: pre-treatment baseline. This table comes from immunoSEQ multiplex PCR, and its TCRdb copy is limited to in-frame clones, with some not included. This sample has over 10,000 clones, with about 90% found just once. The sequenced sample was effector memory CD8+ T cells from blood, obtained from a patient treated with checkpoint blockade. These receptors originate from a human donor with melanoma.

The chain uses TRBV7-8 and TRBJ2-1; TRBD2 might be the D (6 bases). Looked up from germline, CDR1 is SGHVS and CDR2 is FQNEAQ. The V and J ends lost 2 bases and 8 bases respectively, with 13 bases between them. The CDR3 extends over 14 amino acids. The CDR3 sequence is CASSLFGAGDEQFF. The CDR3 nucleotides are TGTGCCAGCAGCTTATTTGGAGCGGGCGATGAGCAGTTCTTC.

The chain combines TRBV7-2 with TRBJ2-3; D is possibly TRBD2 (5 bases). CDR1 and CDR2 (germline): SGHTA, FQGNSA. Trimming removed 1 base from V and 3 bases from J, with 11 bases in between. The CDR3 is 15 amino acids. CDR3 region: CASSLVPSGTDTQYF. CDR3 in DNA: TGTGCCAGCAGCTTAGTTCCCTCGGGAACAGATACGCAGTATTTT. Together with reference TRBV7-2 and TRBJ2-3, the CDR3 gives the full variable domain: GAGVSQSPSNKVTEKGKDVELRCDPISGHTALYWYRQSLGQGLEFLIYFQGNSAPDKSGLPSDRFSAERTGGSVSTLTIQRTQQEDSAVYLCASSLVPSGTDTQYFGPGTRLTVL.

The rearrangement links TRBV9 to TRBJ1-2; no reliable D call. CDR3 size: 15 residues. Germline CDR1 and CDR2: SGDLS and YYNGEE. V was cut by 2 bases and J by 4 bases, with 15 bases left in between. DNA for the CDR3: TGTGCCAGCAGCGTGAGCGGCCGGGAGATCTATGGCTACACCTTC. This encodes CASSVSGREIYGYTF.

CDR3 sequence (DNA): TGTGCCAGCAGTGCGACAGGGGGAAACGAGCAGTACTTC. Its protein product is CASSATGGNEQYF. The V gene is TRBV25-1, the J gene TRBJ2-7; 9 bases agree with TRBD1. Germline CDR1 and CDR2: MGHDK and SYGVNS. Trimming removed 4 bases from V and 5 bases from J; junction bases left unmatched: 3. The CDR3 totals 13 residues.

V gene TRBV27 combines with J gene TRBJ2-7; D not resolved. CDR1 is MNHEY and CDR2 is SMNVEV in the germline V gene (reference sequence). Trimming removed 6 bases from V and 5 bases from J, with 17 bases in between. The CDR3 runs to 14 residues. CDR3 DNA sequence: TGTGCCAGCAGCCTCACCTACCTTGGCAACGAGCAGTACTTC. Protein product: CASSLTYLGNEQYF.

V usage is TRBV6-1 and J usage is TRBJ1-1; D not resolved. Germline loops: CDR1 MNHNS, CDR2 SASEGT. V was shortened by 3 bases and J by 0 bases, with 11 bases between the two germline ends. This CDR3 comprises 15 residues. CDR3: CASSESWRVNTEAFF. The CDR3 nucleotides read TGTGCCAGCAGTGAGAGCTGGAGGGTGAACACTGAAGCTTTCTTT.

In its sample, this clone was seen once. The chain is built from TRBV4-1 and TRBJ1-1, with TRBD1 matching 7 bases. The CDR3 spans 15 residues. Germline V gives CDR1 MGHRA, CDR2 YSYEKL. Unmatched junction bases numbered 10, after V lost 3 bases and J lost 6 bases. Here the CDR3 DNA reads TGCGCCAGCAGCCAGGGATTACAGGGGATCGCTGAAGCTTTCTTT. The encoded protein is CASSQGLQGIAEAFF.

The rearrangement links TRBV15 to TRBJ2-1; 9 bases match TRBD2. V shed 3 bases and J 7 bases; nucleotides not matched to a gene: 10. The CDR3 contains 16 residues. Germline V gives CDR1 LNHNV, CDR2 YYDKDF (reference sequence). CDR3 nucleotides: TGTGCCACCAGCAGCCTAGCGGGAAGGGCGGGGAATGAGCAGTTCTTC. Amino acids: CATSSLAGRAGNEQFF. The full variable domain, rest sourced from reference TRBV15 and TRBJ2-1, is DAMVIQNPRYQVTQFGKPVTLSCSQTLNHNVMYWYQQKSSQAPKLLFHYYDKDFNNEADTPDNFQSRRPNTSFCFLDIRSPGLGDTAMYLCATSSLAGRAGNEQFFGPGTRLTVL.

This chain uses TRBV27 with TRBJ2-7, with D perhaps TRBD2 (5 bases). CDR1 MNHEY and CDR2 SMNVEV come from the germline V gene (reference sequence). The V and J ends lost 6 bases and 3 bases respectively, with 21 bases between them. CDR3 size: 16 residues. The DNA of the CDR3 is TGTGCCAGCAGCTTAGGGTGGGGAGAAGCTAACTACGAGCAGTACTTC. Its translation is CASSLGWGEANYEQYF.

The chain links TRBV27 to TRBJ2-1; TRBD2 matches at 10 bases. Germline V CDR1 and CDR2: MNHEY, SMNVEV (reference sequence). The CDR3 sequence is 15 residues long. The junction had 2 bases not matched to a gene; V was cut back by 6 bases and J by 0 bases. The CDR3 sequence: CASSLAGVSYNEQFF. As DNA, the CDR3 is TGTGCCAGCAGCCTAGCGGGAGTCTCCTACAATGAGCAGTTCTTC.

This chain connects TRBV18 to TRBJ2-3, with unresolved D. This CDR3 region has 12 residues. Trimming took 3 bases from V and 6 from J, leaving 7 bases between them. The germline gives CDR1 KGHSH, CDR2 LQKENI. The CDR3, as DNA: TGTGCCAGCTCACCTGTGCTCGATACGCAGTATTTT. Translation: CASSPVLDTQYF.

This clone was detected once. The V and J genes are TRBV6-1 and TRBJ2-7; 8 positions agree with TRBD2. The trim removed 1 base at V and 1 base at J, leaving 3 bases unmatched. CDR1 and CDR2 from the germline V gene are MNHNS and SASEGT. This CDR3 comprises 15 residues. The CDR3 region is CASSEGRGVSYEQYF. CDR3 nucleotides: TGTGCCAGCAGTGAAGGGCGGGGGGTTTCCTACGAGCAGTACTTC.

This chain uses TRBV7-6 with TRBJ2-6; D is unresolved. Germline CDR1 reads SGHVS; CDR2 reads FNYEAQ. The V gene lost 4 bases and the J gene lost 1 base, with 5 bases spanning the gap. The CDR3 length is 14 residues. The CDR3 nucleotides are TGTGCCAGCAGCTCAGATTCTGGGGCCAACGTCCTGACTTTC. Its protein product is CASSSDSGANVLTF.

In its sample, this clone was seen once. The genes are TRBV11-2 and TRBJ2-4, with 8 bases lining up with TRBD2. Germline loops: CDR1 SGHAT, CDR2 FQNNGV. The CDR3 contains 17 residues. J was trimmed by 4 bases and V by 5 bases; bases with no gene match: 13. CDR3 in amino acids: CASSLGPSGGQKNIQYF. Written as DNA, the CDR3 is TGTGCCAGCAGCCTAGGGCCCAGCGGGGGTCAAAAAAACATTCAGTACTTC.

The V and J genes are TRBV7-9 and TRBJ1-1; 11 nucleotides line up with TRBD1. This CDR3 spans 16 amino acids. J lost 3 bases, V lost 6 bases, and 9 bases had no gene match. CDR1 SEHNR and CDR2 FQNEAQ come from the germline V gene (reference sequence). The CDR3 here is CASRSRDRGMDTEAFF. CDR3 bases: TGTGCCAGCAGATCCCGGGACAGGGGGATGGACACTGAAGCTTTCTTT.

The J gene is TRBJ1-5, the V gene TRBV2, with D possibly TRBD1 on 6 matching bases. This CDR3 comprises 15 residues. Trimming cost V 1 base and J 4 bases, with 11 bases left between them. Germline V gene sequence: CDR1 SNHLY, CDR2 FYNNEI. The CDR3 DNA reads as TGTGCCAGCAGTGAAGGGGGGCTGGGGAATCAGCCCCAGCATTTT. The encoded protein is CASSEGGLGNQPQHF.

The genes are TRBV28 and TRBJ2-7; D ambiguous. Germline values: CDR1 MDHEN, CDR2 SYDVKM. CDR3 size: 16 residues. Trimming left V 6 bases short and J 0 bases short, with 18 bases between. The CDR3 sequence is CASSLPVRTTSYEQYF. The CDR3 nucleotides are TGTGCCAGCAGCCTTCCTGTACGAACGACCTCCTACGAGCAGTACTTC.

This sequence joins TRBV27 and TRBJ2-3; the D gene is possibly TRBD2 (6 bases). CDR1 is MNHEY, CDR2 SMNVEV, per germline (reference sequence). CDR3 length: 16 residues. Trimming shortened V by 0 bases and J by 3 bases, and 13 bases separated the two germline ends. The chain's CDR3 is CASSLSIGSWTDTQYF. CDR3 coding DNA: TGTGCCAGCAGTTTATCGATCGGGAGTTGGACAGATACGCAGTATTTT.

This chain connects TRBV28 to TRBJ2-1; D unresolved. The CDR3 runs to 14 residues. Germline CDR1 reads MDHEN; CDR2 reads SYDVKM. The ends were cut back, 2 bases at V and 3 bases at J, with 8 bases in the middle. This chain's CDR3 is CASSLSRGYNEQFF. The CDR3 DNA follows: TGTGCCAGCAGTTTAAGTAGAGGCTACAATGAGCAGTTCTTC.

J is TRBJ1-1 and V is TRBV15; D might be TRBD1 (5 bases). Trimming shortened V by 0 bases and J by 4 bases, and 12 bases separated the two germline ends. CDR1 is LNHNV, CDR2 YYDKDF, per germline (reference sequence). This CDR3 region has 15 residues. CDR3 DNA sequence: TGTGCCACCAGCAGAGATTGGGGCAGGCCCACTGAAGCTTTCTTT. It translates to CATSRDWGRPTEAFF.

The rearrangement uses TRBV11-2 and TRBJ1-3, with a weak D call TRBD1 (6 bases). V was cut by 3 bases and J by 0 bases, with 15 bases left in between. The V gene's germline CDR1 is SGHAT and CDR2 FQNNGV. The CDR3 has 17 amino acids. The chain's CDR3 is CASSFPTGLPSGNTIYF. DNA of the CDR3: TGTGCCAGCAGCTTTCCGACAGGCTTACCCTCTGGAAACACCATATATTTT.

This chain links TRBV28 with TRBJ2-2; D may be TRBD2 (5 bases). The CDR3 length is 17 residues. Between the trimmed V and J ends, which lost 3 bases and 3 bases, there was a span of 17 bases. Looked up from germline, CDR1 is MDHEN and CDR2 is SYDVKM. The CDR3 protein is CASSFQMIGVYTGELFF. The CDR3 DNA is TGTGCCAGCAGTTTTCAAATGATCGGGGTGTACACCGGGGAGCTGTTTTTT.

The chain combines TRBV4-3 with TRBJ2-7; D remains unclear. The CDR3 loop spans 13 amino acids. Germline V gene lookup returns CDR1 LGHNA and CDR2 YSLEER. Trimming left V 1 base short and J 6 bases short, with 10 bases between. The CDR3 sequence: CASSQGQTLEQYF. As DNA, the CDR3 is TGCGCCAGCAGCCAAGGCCAAACCCTCGAGCAGTACTTC.

The chain couples TRBV4-3 to TRBJ2-1; weak D call: TRBD2 (5 bases). Germline V CDR1 and CDR2: LGHNA, YSLEER. Trimming removed 0 bases from V and 0 bases from J, with 9 bases in between. This CDR3 has 16 amino acids. CDR3 in amino acids: CASSQDSAASYNEQFF. The CDR3 region has the DNA TGCGCCAGCAGCCAAGATTCAGCGGCCTCCTACAATGAGCAGTTCTTC.

This rearrangement joins TRBV2 to TRBJ2-2, with D perhaps matching TRBD2 (6 bases). Germline CDR1 reads SNHLY; CDR2 reads FYNNEI. V lost 5 bases and J 8 bases, leaving 12 bases between the germline ends. The CDR3 is 13 amino acids. In nucleotides, the CDR3 is TGTGCCAGCAGTAGACTAGGGGAGGGGGAGCTGTTTTTT. Its protein is CASSRLGEGELFF.

J is TRBJ1-4 and V is TRBV28; no clear D gene. The CDR3 totals 13 residues. The ends were cut back, 8 bases at V and 7 bases at J, with 14 bases in the middle. Germline-derived CDR1 and CDR2 are MDHEN and SYDVKM. The CDR3 sequence: CASLPGKGEKLFF. DNA of the CDR3: TGTGCCAGCCTCCCCGGAAAAGGTGAAAAACTGTTTTTT.

The V and J genes are TRBV7-2 and TRBJ2-1; 8 bases agree with TRBD2. With 1 base clipped from V and 0 bases from J, the junction kept 5 bases outside the gene matches. The CDR3 contains 17 residues. CDR1 SGHTA and CDR2 FQGNSA come from the germline V gene. CDR3 coding DNA: TGTGCCAGCAGCTTAGATAAGCGGGAGAGCTCCTACAATGAGCAGTTCTTC. Translating it yields CASSLDKRESSYNEQFF.

The chain couples TRBV7-9 to TRBJ2-7; 13 bases align to TRBD2. The V gene end was trimmed by 5 bases and the J gene end by 3 bases; junction bases not matched to a gene: 4. This CDR3 region has 15 residues. Germline CDR1 is SEHNR and CDR2 is FQNEAQ (reference sequence). CDR3 sequence reads: CASSGTSGTYYEQYF. CDR3 sequence (DNA): TGTGCCAGCAGCGGGACTAGCGGGACCTACTACGAGCAGTACTTC.

The V and J genes are TRBV28 and TRBJ2-1; D gene unclear. Trimming left V 10 bases short and J 0 bases short, with 13 bases between. In germline, CDR1 is MDHEN, CDR2 SYDVKM. CDR3 length equals 14 residues. The chain's CDR3 is CATYSRSSYNEQFF. The DNA of the CDR3 is TGTGCCACCTATTCGAGAAGCTCCTACAATGAGCAGTTCTTC.

A word on this clone: One end of the junction does not line up with germline, which may come from a read error. The chain uses TRBV6-1 and TRBJ1-5, with TRBD1 matching over 9 bases. The CDR3 runs to 14 residues. Per the germline V gene, CDR1 is MNHNS and CDR2 is SASEGT. The CDR3, as DNA: TGTGCCAGCGGTGATCGACAGGGGGATCAGCCCCAGCATTTT. Its protein is CASGDRQGDQPQHF.